One and the same sample provided the 10 T cell receptor beta chains below, sequenced in a study of identical twins. MiXCR, run by TCRdb on the 5' RACE reads, gives a single entry per CDR3 protein. The table includes hundreds of thousands of distinct CDR3 sequences, 8.6% detected once. These sequences were also reported in another study, on yellow fever vaccine responses in identical twins.

The sequenced sample consisted of PBMCs. The receptors were sampled from a woman younger than 35 in good health.

This clonotype was counted only a few times. CDR3 amino acids: CSASPRGRETQYF. In DNA form, the CDR3 reads TGCAGTGCTAGTCCCAGGGGGCGAGAGACCCAGTACTTC. V is TRBV20-1 and J is TRBJ2-5, with 8 bases identical to TRBD1. J gave up 4 bases and V 3 bases, and 4 bases lay outside the gene matches. The CDR3 runs 13 residues. Germline V gene lookup returns CDR1 DFQATT and CDR2 SNEGSKA (reference sequence).

This clonotype was seen only a few times. The chain employs TRBV5-6 and TRBJ2-1; no firm D call. V shed 4 bases and J shed 8 bases, with 19 bases lying between them. The length of the CDR3 is 15 residues. Germline CDR1 SGHDT, CDR2 YYEEEE. This CDR3 reads CASSLPRGFKDEQFF. As DNA, the CDR3 is TGTGCCAGCAGCCTCCCCAGAGGTTTTAAAGATGAGCAGTTCTTC.

This clonotype has only a few counts. The gene calls are TRBV3-1 and TRBJ2-7; 9 bases align to TRBD2. The J segment lost 4 bases and the V segment lost 2 bases, leaving 6 bases of the junction unmatched. CDR3 length equals 15 residues. Germline assignment: CDR1 LGHDT and CDR2 YNNKEL (reference sequence). The CDR3 DNA sequence: TGTGCCAGCAGCCAAAGACTAGCGGACAGATACGAGCAGTACTTC. As protein: CASSQRLADRYEQYF.

This clonotype was observed at least ten times. The gene calls are TRBV14 and TRBJ2-2; TRBD1 is a possible D gene (6 bases). Germline lookup yields CDR1 SGHDN and CDR2 FVKESK. The V gene lost 1 base and the J gene lost 4 bases, with 19 bases spanning the gap. CDR3 length equals 18 residues. In DNA form, the CDR3 reads TGTGCCAGCAGCCAAGGTCCTCGGCGGACAGTAAGCACCGGGGAGCTGTTTTTT. Amino acid sequence: CASSQGPRRTVSTGELFF.

This sequence joins TRBV20-1 and TRBJ2-7; TRBD2 matches at 7 bases. Germline assignment: CDR1 DFQATT and CDR2 SNEGSKA (reference sequence). The CDR3 runs to 17 residues. Germline trimming cut 0 bases from V and 1 base from J; bases unmatched to any gene: 12. The CDR3 region has the DNA TGCAGTGCTAGAGATCGGGTCGGGGGGACCCTTTCCTACGAGCAGTACTTC. This encodes CSARDRVGGTLSYEQYF.

Only a few counts were recorded for this clonotype. The CDR3: CASSEYSGVPFF. CDR3 nucleotide sequence: TGTGCCAGCAGCGAATATAGCGGGGTTCCGTTCTTC. The V gene is TRBV11-3, the J gene TRBJ2-1, with 8 positions matching TRBD2. J gave up 15 bases and V 5 bases, and 9 bases lay outside the gene matches. Per germline, CDR1 SGHNT and CDR2 YENEEA. The CDR3 spans 12 residues.

V is TRBV29-1 and J is TRBJ2-2; 7 positions match TRBD2. V was clipped by 1 base and J by 6 bases; unmatched bases: 2. The CDR3 consists of 13 residues. Germline CDR1 is SQVTM and CDR2 is ANQGSEA. Here the CDR3 reads CSVEGLAAGELFF. The DNA of the CDR3 is TGCAGCGTTGAAGGACTAGCCGCCGGGGAGCTGTTTTTT.

The J gene is TRBJ2-3, the V gene TRBV4-1; the D is unclear. Germline V CDR1 and CDR2: MGHRA, YSYEKL. With 0 bases removed from V and 4 bases from J, the gap between germline ends came to 8 bases. The CDR3 is made up of 14 amino acids. The CDR3: CASSQDFSPDTQYF. The CDR3 DNA reads TGCGCCAGCAGCCAAGATTTTTCCCCAGATACGCAGTATTTT.

This sequence joins TRBV27 and TRBJ2-2; tentatively, D is TRBD1 or TRBD2 (5 bases each). Germline-derived CDR1 and CDR2 are MNHEY and SMNVEV (reference sequence). Deletions cut 3 bases from V and 2 bases from J, with 10 bases between. CDR3 length equals 15 residues. Written as DNA, the CDR3 is TGTGCCAGCAGTTTTGAGGGGCGCAACACCGGGGAGCTGTTTTTT. Protein product: CASSFEGRNTGELFF.

The rearrangement joins TRBV5-6 to TRBJ2-1; no definite D call. The CDR3 length is 14 residues. Trimming shortened V by 0 bases and J by 10 bases, and 14 bases separated the two germline ends. Germline values: CDR1 SGHDT, CDR2 YYEEEE. The DNA for the CDR3 is TGTGCCAGCAGCTTGGGTCTGGATTTGGGCGAGCAGTTCTTC. Translated: CASSLGLDLGEQFF.